This note documents a single T cell receptor beta chain sequence. Its antigen is not known. This specimen belongs to a study of CD8+ T cells in alopecia areata. On the study more broadly: Severity scores in treated patients reflected the percentage of scalp affected.

With 1 base removed from V and 3 bases from J, the gap between germline ends came to 5 bases. Germline lookup yields CDR1 SGHTA and CDR2 FQGTGA. The CDR3 has 13 amino acids. Extraction and reverse transcription of RNA yielded cDNA as the sequencing template. The table came from immunoSEQ multiplex PCR; TCRdb's copy has only in-frame clones and leaves some out. The profile shows 150,000 to 200,000 clones, roughly 63% of them singletons. As for treatment: oral pan-JAK inhibitor, 5-10 mg twice daily. Findings and caveats of the study: Because one nonresponder was included, the link of baseline CD8+ expansion to response is considered uncertain. For lesional scalp, especially alopecia totalis/universalis, clonality was higher than in normal scalp.

The clonotype comes from a human donor with alopecia areata. The rearrangement links TRBV7-3 to TRBJ2-3; D uncertain. Sequenced material: CD4+ T cells sorted from blood, taken at approximately week 60, from a patient treated with tofacitinib. CDR3: CASSLKGTDTQYF. For the CDR3, the DNA is TGTGCCAGCAGCTTAAAGGGTACAGATACGCAGTATTTT.